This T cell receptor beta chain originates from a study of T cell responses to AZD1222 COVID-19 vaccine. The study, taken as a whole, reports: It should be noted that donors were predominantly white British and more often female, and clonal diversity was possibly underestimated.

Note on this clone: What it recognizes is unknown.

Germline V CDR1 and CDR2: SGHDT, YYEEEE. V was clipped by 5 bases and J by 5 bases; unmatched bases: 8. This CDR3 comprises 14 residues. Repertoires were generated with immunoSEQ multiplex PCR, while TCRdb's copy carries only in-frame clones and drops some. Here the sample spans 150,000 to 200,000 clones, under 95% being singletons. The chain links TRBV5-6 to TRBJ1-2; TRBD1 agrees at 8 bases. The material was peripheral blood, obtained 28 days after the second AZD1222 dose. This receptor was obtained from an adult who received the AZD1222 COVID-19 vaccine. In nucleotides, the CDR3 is TGTGCCAGCAGTCCCGGGACAGGCGCTTATGGCTACACCTTC. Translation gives CASSPGTGAYGYTF.